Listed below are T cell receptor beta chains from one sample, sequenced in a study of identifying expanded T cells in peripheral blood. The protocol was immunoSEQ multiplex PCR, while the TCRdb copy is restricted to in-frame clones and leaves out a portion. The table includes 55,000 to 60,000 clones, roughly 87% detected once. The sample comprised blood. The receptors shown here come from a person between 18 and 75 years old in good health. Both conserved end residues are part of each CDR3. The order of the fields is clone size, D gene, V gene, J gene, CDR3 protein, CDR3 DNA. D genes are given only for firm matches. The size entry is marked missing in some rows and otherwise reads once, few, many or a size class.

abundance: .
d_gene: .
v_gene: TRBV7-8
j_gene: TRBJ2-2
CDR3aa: CASSATPADTGELFF
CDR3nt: TGTGCCAGCAGCGCCACGCCGGCCGACACCGGGGAGCTGTTTTTT

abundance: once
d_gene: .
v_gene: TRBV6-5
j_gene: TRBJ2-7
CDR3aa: CASSGASDRDEQYF
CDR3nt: TGTGCCAGCAGTGGGGCGAGCGATAGAGACGAGCAGTACTTC

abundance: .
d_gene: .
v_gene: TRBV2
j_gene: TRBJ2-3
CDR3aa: CASNGEVGTDTQYF
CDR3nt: TGTGCCAGCAATGGGGAGGTCGGCACAGATACGCAGTATTTT

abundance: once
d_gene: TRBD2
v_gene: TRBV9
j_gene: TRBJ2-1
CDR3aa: CASSVAGTSGSNEQFF
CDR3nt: TGTGCCAGCAGCGTAGCGGGGACTAGCGGGAGTAATGAGCAGTTCTTC

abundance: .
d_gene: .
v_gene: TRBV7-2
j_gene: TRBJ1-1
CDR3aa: CASTGGGNTEAFF
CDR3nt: TGTGCCAGCACCGGGGGGGGCAACACTGAAGCTTTCTTT

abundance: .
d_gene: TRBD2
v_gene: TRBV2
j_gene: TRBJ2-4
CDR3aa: CATQAGRLAGGGIQYF
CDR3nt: TGTGCCACCCAGGCGGGGAGACTAGCGGGAGGCGGCATTCAGTACTTC

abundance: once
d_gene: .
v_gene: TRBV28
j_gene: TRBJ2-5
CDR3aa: CASSFGGGLETQYF
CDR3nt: TGTGCCAGCAGTTTTGGAGGAGGCCTCGAGACCCAGTACTTC

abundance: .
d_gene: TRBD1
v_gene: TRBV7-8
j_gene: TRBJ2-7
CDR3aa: CASSFGTGRIYEQYF
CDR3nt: TGTGCCAGCAGCTTTGGGACAGGGAGGATTTACGAGCAGTACTTC

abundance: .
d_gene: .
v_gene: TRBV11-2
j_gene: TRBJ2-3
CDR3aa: CASSGQGLGTDTQYF
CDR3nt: TGTGCCAGCAGCGGTCAGGGCTTGGGCACAGATACGCAGTATTTT

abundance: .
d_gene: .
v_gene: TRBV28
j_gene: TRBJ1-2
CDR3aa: CASSDPPGAGWANYGYTF
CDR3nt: TGTGCCAGCAGTGACCCTCCAGGGGCCGGTTGGGCTAACTATGGCTACACCTTC

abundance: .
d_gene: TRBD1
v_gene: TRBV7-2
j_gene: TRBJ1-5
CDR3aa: CASSSAGGWNQPQHF
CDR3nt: TGTGCCAGCAGCTCCGCAGGGGGCTGGAATCAGCCCCAGCATTTT

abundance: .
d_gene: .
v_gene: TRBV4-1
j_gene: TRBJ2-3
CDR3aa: CASSGGRGLLFTDTQYF
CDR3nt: TGCGCCAGCAGCGGGGGGAGGGGGCTCCTTTTTACAGATACGCAGTATTTT

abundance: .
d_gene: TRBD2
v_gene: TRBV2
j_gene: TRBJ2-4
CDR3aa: CASNREGRGDIQYF
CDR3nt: TGTGCCAGCAACCGGGAGGGCCGTGGGGACATTCAGTACTTC

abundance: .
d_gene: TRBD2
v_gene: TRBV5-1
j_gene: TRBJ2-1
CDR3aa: CASSSTSGRLEQFF
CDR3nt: TGCGCCAGCAGTTCCACTAGCGGGAGGTTGGAGCAGTTCTTC

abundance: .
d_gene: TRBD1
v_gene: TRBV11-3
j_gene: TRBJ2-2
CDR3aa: CASSSDRGNTGELFF
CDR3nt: TGTGCCAGCAGCTCGGACAGGGGTAACACCGGGGAGCTGTTTTTT

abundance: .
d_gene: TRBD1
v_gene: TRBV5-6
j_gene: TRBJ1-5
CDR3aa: CASSRTGGNQPQHF
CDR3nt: TGTGCCAGCAGTCGTACAGGGGGCAATCAGCCCCAGCATTTT

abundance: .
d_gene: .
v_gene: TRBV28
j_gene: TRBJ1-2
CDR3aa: CASSPPQYGYTF
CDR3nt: TGTGCCAGCAGCCCACCACAGTATGGCTACACCTTC

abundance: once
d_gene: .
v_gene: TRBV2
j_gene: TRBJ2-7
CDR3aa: CASSELAGALYEQYF
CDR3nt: TGTGCCAGCAGTGAATTGGCAGGAGCCCTCTACGAGCAGTACTTC

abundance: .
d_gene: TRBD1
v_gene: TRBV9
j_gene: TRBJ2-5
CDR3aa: CASSVGGGGTGLETQYF
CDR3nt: TGTGCCAGCAGCGTAGGCGGTGGAGGGACAGGGTTAGAGACCCAGTACTTC

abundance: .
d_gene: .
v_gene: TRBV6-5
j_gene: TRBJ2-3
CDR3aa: CASSYDSSTDTQYF
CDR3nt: TGTGCCAGCAGTTACGACAGCAGCACAGATACGCAGTATTTT

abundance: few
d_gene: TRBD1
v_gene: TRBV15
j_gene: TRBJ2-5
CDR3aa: CATSRSTGIQETQYF
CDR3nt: TGTGCCACCAGCAGGTCGACAGGGATACAAGAGACCCAGTACTTC

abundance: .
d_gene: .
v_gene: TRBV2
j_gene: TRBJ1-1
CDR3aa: CASSVEVRGEAFF
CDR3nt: TGTGCCAGCAGTGTGGAAGTCCGGGGAGAAGCTTTCTTT

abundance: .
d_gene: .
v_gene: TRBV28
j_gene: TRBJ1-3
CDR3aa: CASSLWRGGTIYF
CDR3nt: TGTGCCAGCAGTTTATGGAGGGGAGGCACCATATATTTT

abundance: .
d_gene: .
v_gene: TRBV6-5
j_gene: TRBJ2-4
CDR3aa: CASRERKGINIQYF
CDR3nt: TGTGCCAGCAGAGAACGCAAAGGGATAAACATTCAGTACTTC

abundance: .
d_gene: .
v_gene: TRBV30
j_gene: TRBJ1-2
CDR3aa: CAWSVQAGFGYTF
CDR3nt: TGTGCCTGGAGTGTACAGGCAGGGTTTGGCTACACCTTC

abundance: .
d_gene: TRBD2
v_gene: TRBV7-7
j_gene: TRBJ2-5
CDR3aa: CASSLEASGQETQYF
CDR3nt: TGTGCTAGCAGCTTGGAAGCTAGCGGTCAAGAGACCCAGTACTTC

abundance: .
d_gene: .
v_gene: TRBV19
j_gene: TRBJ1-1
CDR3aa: CASSKISWNTEAFF
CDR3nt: TGTGCCAGTAGCAAAATTTCGTGGAACACTGAAGCTTTCTTT

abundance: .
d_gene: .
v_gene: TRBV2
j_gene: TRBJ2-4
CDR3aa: CASSEGTFGDIQYF
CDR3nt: TGTGCCAGCAGTGAAGGTACTTTCGGTGACATTCAGTACTTC

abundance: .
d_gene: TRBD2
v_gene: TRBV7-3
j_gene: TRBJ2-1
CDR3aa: CASSLGAGGAEQFF
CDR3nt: TGTGCCAGCAGCTTAGGGGCGGGAGGGGCAGAGCAGTTCTTC

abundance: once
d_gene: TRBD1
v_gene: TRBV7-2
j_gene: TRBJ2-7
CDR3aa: CASSLNKGAPSNEQYF
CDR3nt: TGTGCCAGCAGCTTAAATAAGGGGGCGCCTTCCAACGAGCAGTACTTC

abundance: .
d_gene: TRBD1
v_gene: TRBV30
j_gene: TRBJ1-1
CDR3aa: CAWTGQGMNTEAFF
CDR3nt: TGTGCCTGGACCGGACAGGGGATGAACACTGAAGCTTTCTTT

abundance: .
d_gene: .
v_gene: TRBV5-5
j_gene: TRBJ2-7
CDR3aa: CASSLAARVSSYEQYF
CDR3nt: TGTGCCAGCAGCTTGGCGGCCAGGGTGAGCTCCTACGAGCAGTACTTC

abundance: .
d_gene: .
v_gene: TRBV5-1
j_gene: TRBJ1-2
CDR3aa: CASSLEGDNYGYTF
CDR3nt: TGCGCCAGCAGCTTGGAGGGTGATAACTATGGCTACACCTTC

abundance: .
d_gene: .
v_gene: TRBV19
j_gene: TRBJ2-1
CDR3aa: CASSRGTISYNEQFF
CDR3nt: TGTGCCAGTAGCCGAGGGACAATATCCTACAATGAGCAGTTCTTC

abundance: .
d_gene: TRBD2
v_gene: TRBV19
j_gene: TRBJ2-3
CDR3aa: CASSNRGTSGRRDTQYF
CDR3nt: TGTGCCAGTAGCAATAGAGGGACTAGCGGGAGAAGAGATACGCAGTATTTT

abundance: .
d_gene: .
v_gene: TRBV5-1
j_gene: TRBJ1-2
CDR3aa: CASSPLGQVDGYTF
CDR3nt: TGCGCCAGCAGCCCTTTAGGGCAGGTGGACGGCTACACCTTC

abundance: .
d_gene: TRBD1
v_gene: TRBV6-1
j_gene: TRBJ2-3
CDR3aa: CASPPMKGATDTQYF
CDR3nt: TGTGCCAGCCCCCCTATGAAGGGGGCCACAGATACGCAGTATTTT

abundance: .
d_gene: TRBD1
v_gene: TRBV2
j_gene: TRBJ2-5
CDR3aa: CASSLTGTAETQYF
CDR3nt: TGTGCCAGCAGTTTAACCGGGACAGCGGAGACCCAGTACTTC

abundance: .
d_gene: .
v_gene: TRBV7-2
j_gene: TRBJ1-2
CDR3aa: CASSTPQGYESGYTF
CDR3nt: TGTGCCAGCAGCACCCCACAGGGTTACGAGTCTGGCTACACCTTC

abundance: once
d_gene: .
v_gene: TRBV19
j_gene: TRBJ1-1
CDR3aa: CASTEGRKMNTEAFF
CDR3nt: TGTGCCAGTACCGAAGGTCGGAAGATGAACACTGAAGCTTTCTTT

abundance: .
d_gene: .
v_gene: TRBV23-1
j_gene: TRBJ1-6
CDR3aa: CASRGTGASTNSPLHF
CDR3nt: TGCGCCAGCAGAGGAACGGGGGCCTCAACTAATTCACCCCTCCACTTT

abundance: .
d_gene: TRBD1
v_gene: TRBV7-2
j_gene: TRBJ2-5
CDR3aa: CAGGQGEETQYF
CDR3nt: TGTGCCGGGGGACAGGGGGAAGAGACCCAGTACTTC

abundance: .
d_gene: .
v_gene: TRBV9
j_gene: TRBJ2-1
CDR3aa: CASSVGLTHEQFF
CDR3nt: TGTGCCAGCAGCGTAGGTCTCACCCATGAGCAGTTCTTC

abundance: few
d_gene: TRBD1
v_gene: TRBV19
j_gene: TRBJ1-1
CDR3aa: CASSSHRGPNTEAFF
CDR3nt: TGTGCCAGTAGTTCGCACAGGGGGCCGAACACTGAAGCTTTCTTT

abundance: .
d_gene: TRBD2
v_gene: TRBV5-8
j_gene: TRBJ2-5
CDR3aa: CASTLRLAEMGTQYF
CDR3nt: TGTGCCAGCACCCTAAGACTAGCGGAGATGGGGACCCAGTACTTC